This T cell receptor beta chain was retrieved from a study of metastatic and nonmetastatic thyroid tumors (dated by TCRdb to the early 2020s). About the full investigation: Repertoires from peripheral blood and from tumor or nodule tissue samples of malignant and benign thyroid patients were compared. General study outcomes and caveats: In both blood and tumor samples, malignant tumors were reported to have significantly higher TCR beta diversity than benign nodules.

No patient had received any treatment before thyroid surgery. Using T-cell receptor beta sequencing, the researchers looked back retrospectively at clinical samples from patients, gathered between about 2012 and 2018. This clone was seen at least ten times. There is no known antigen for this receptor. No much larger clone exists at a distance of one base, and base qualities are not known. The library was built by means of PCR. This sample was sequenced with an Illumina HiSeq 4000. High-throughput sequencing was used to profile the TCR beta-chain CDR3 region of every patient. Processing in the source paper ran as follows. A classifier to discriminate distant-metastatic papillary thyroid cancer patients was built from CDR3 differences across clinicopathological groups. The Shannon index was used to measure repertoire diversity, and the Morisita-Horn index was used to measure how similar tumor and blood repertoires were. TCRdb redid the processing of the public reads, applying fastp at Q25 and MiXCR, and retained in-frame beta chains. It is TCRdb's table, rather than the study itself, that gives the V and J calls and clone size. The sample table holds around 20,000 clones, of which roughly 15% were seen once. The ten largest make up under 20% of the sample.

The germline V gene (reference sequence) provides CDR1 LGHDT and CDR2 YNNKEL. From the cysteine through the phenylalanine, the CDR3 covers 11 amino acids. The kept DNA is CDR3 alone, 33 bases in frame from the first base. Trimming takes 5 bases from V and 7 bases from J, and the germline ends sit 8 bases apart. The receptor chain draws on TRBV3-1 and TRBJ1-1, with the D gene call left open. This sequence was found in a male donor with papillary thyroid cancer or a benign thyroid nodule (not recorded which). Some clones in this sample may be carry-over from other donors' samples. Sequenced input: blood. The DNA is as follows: TGTGCCAGCAGCGCAGTAAATGAAGCTTTCTTT. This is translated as CASSAVNEAFF.